This T cell receptor (beta chain) originates from a study of neurological immune-mediated disorders. This clonotype was seen many times. The antigen remains undetermined. The CDR3 loop spans 11 amino acids. The germline V gene has CDR1 DFQATT and CDR2 SNEGSKA (reference sequence). Trimming shortened V by 0 bases and J by 12 bases, and 10 bases separated the two germline ends. Study-level findings and limits: Multiple sclerosis patients had less TCR clonal expansion than even healthy controls, unlike HTLV-1-associated myelopathy.

TCRdb itself ran the 5' RACE reads through MiXCR, one entry per CDR3 protein. The table shows under 85,000 distinct CDR3 sequences, with roughly an eighth occurring only once. Preparation of the unsorted libraries drew on 2 million PBMCs stored at -80 C. Sequencing input: PBMCs. This TCR came from a woman between 45 and 60 years old in good health. This chain links TRBV20-1 with TRBJ2-3, with D hard to call. The CDR3 is CSAREAVNQYF. DNA of the CDR3: TGCAGTGCTAGAGAGGCGGTGAATCAGTATTTT.